The 8 T cell receptor beta chains given below trace back to one sample, sequenced in a study of spatial heterogeneity in lung cancer. Time point here: sample taken at primary tumor resection. Whole RNA, which was extracted from tumor, nontumor lung tissue or frozen PBMC, was sequenced without any cell sorting. MiXCR, applied by TCRdb to the 5' RACE reads, yields one record per CDR3 protein. This table has 7,000 or so distinct CDR3 sequences, approximately 5% appearing once. The material was normal lung tissue next to the tumor, obtained at surgery. These receptors were collected from a female donor with early-stage non-small cell lung cancer.

This clonotype came up many times. The rearrangement links TRBV25-1 to TRBJ2-6; 8 bases agree with TRBD1. The trim removed 3 bases at V and 3 bases at J, leaving 7 bases unmatched. The germline V gene has CDR1 MGHDK and CDR2 SYGVNS. This CDR3 has 17 amino acids. CDR3 sequence reads: CASSDQGAPNGANVLTF. The CDR3 coding sequence is TGTGCCAGCAGTGATCAGGGGGCGCCCAATGGGGCCAACGTCCTGACTTTC.

This clonotype was observed many times. V usage is TRBV29-1 and J usage is TRBJ2-2; 12 bases align to TRBD2. V was pared by 6 bases and J by 5 bases, with 7 bases of the junction left unmatched. This CDR3 is built from 15 residues. The germline gives CDR1 SQVTM, CDR2 ANQGSEA. CDR3 coding DNA: TGCAGCGTCGGGGAAGGACTAGCGGGAACCGGGGAGCTGTTTTTT. Amino acids: CSVGEGLAGTGELFF.

This sequence joins TRBV2 and TRBJ2-1; TRBD1 matches 8 bases. Per the germline V gene, CDR1 is SNHLY and CDR2 is FYNNEI. J was trimmed by 3 bases and V by 5 bases; bases with no gene match: 6. This CDR3 comprises 15 residues. The CDR3, as DNA: TGTGCCAGCAGTAGAGGGACAGGTTTCTACAATGAGCAGTTCTTC. Amino acids: CASSRGTGFYNEQFF. The whole variable domain, remainder taken from reference TRBV2 and TRBJ2-1, is EPEVTQTPSHQVTQMGQEVILRCVPISNHLYFYWYRQILGQKVEFLVSFYNNEISEKSEIFDDQFSVERPDGSNFTLKIRSTKLEDSAMYFCASSRGTGFYNEQFFGPGTRLTVL.

This clonotype qualifies as medium-sized (0.01 to 0.1%). The J gene is TRBJ1-2, the V gene TRBV29-1; D remains unclear. Germline values: CDR1 SQVTM, CDR2 ANQGSEA. The CDR3 totals 12 residues. Between the trimmed V and J ends, which lost 7 bases and 2 bases, there was a span of 11 bases. The CDR3 nucleotides read TGCAGCGCCCGTCCCGACAACTATGGCTACACCTTC. It codes for CSARPDNYGYTF.

By share, this clonotype counts as medium-sized (0.01 to 0.1%). The rearrangement uses TRBV6-2 or TRBV6-3 and TRBJ2-7, with TRBD1 matching over 8 bases. J gave up 4 bases and V 6 bases, and 8 bases lay outside the gene matches. Germline values: CDR1 MNHEY, CDR2 SVGEGT. This CDR3 spans 14 amino acids. The CDR3 region has the DNA TGTGCCAGCAGCCCCGGACAGGGTGTATACGAGCAGTACTTC. It translates to CASSPGQGVYEQYF.

This sequence joins TRBV7-9 and TRBJ2-3, with D hard to call. The CDR3 consists of 13 residues. From germline, CDR1 is SEHNR and CDR2 FQNEAQ (reference sequence). V was cut by 8 bases and J by 3 bases, with 12 bases left in between. CDR3 in DNA: TGTGCCAGCGGGGTGGACGGGACAGATACGCAGTATTTT. Its protein is CASGVDGTDTQYF.

The chain carries TRBV13 and TRBJ2-2; tentative D call: TRBD2 (5 bases). Germline V gives CDR1 PRHDT, CDR2 FYEKMQ (reference sequence). V lost 0 bases and J lost 4, with 9 bases in between. CDR3 length: 15 residues. The CDR3 DNA sequence: TGTGCCAGCAGCTTAGGAGTGCGGGCCACCGGGGAGCTGTTTTTT. Its translation: CASSLGVRATGELFF.

In this sample, this clonotype turned up a few times. The chain joins TRBV20-1 to TRBJ2-7, with 9 positions matching TRBD1. The trim removed 6 bases at V and 1 base at J, leaving 4 bases unmatched. The CDR3 contains 13 residues. Germline V gives CDR1 DFQATT, CDR2 SNEGSKA (reference sequence). The CDR3 bases are TGCAGTGCCCTGGGACAGGGTTCCTACGAGCAGTACTTC. Translation: CSALGQGSYEQYF.